This T cell receptor (beta chain) was captured by sequencing in a study of blood T cell repertoires in COVID-19. At the level of the study: Material from acute and convalescent COVID-19 was sourced from the United States, Italy and Spain.

The method was immunoSEQ multiplex PCR; TCRdb's version includes in-frame clones alone and lacks a portion of them. Of 500,000 or so clones detected, approximately 86% appear once; the ten largest clones hold under 0.75%. Adults between roughly 18 and 95 years of age took part from under 30 US areas. Each participant's cohort was designated according to participant-reported clinical history. Symptom resolution, clearance, or two negative PCRs marked donors in Cohort 3 as recovered. This CDR3 is 14 amino acids long. V was clipped by 6 bases and J by 0 bases, with 12 bases between them. The germline CDR1 and CDR2 sequences are LNHDA and SQIVND (reference sequence).

The sequence was collected from a woman aged 18 to 35 who had recovered from COVID-19. Sequences were obtained from PBMCs or T cells enriched from blood (not recorded which). The chain carries TRBV19 and TRBJ2-7; D is perhaps TRBD1 (6 bases). CDR3 sequence reads: CASSNRAGSYEQYF. The DNA for the CDR3 is TGTGCCAGTAGCAACAGGGCCGGCTCCTACGAGCAGTACTTC.